This TCR beta chain derives from a study of T cells after posttransplantation cyclophosphamide. Treatment was busulfan-fludarabine conditioning, a marrow graft, and cyclophosphamide on days +3 and +4. Study-level results: Recipient CMV seropositivity and CMV reactivation strongly tracked TRB clonality. Blood and skin or GI T cell repertoires showed limited TRB overlap. Later post-transplant blood repertoires were often dominated by donor CD8+ memory clones.

Germline CDR1 reads LNHNV; CDR2 reads YYDKDF (reference sequence). The CDR3 has 14 residues. Trimming took off 0 bases at V and 1 base at J, with 4 bases between the two ends. Data came from immunoSEQ multiplex PCR; TCRdb stores just in-frame clones and leaves some out. The table has about 43,000 clones, about 90% seen once. Concerning this clone itself: Its target is unknown.

Here the sequenced sample was PBMCs, taken 55 to 70 days after allogeneic stem cell transplant with posttransplant cyclophosphamide. This TCR derives from a male patient in his sixties or seventies who received an allogeneic stem cell transplant from a related donor and was CMV-positive. The graft donor may be the source of some T cells. This chain links TRBV15 with TRBJ1-5; no reliable D call. DNA of the CDR3: TGTGCCACCAGCAGAGAACAGAGCAATCAGCCCCAGCATTTT. Protein sequence: CATSREQSNQPQHF.